The T cell receptor (beta chain) under discussion was sequenced for a study of graft-versus-host responses after intestinal transplantation. The study, taken as a whole, reports: The study found high graft-versus-host to host-versus-graft clonal ratios in allografts of patients with graft-donor T cell macrochimerism. GvH clonotypes were identified within recipient marrow, with a subset emerging first in ileum or blood.

Note on this clone: Antigen specificity is unknown.

With V trimmed by 8 bases and J by 2 bases, 15 bases remained unmatched. Germline values: CDR1 SGHAT, CDR2 FQDESV (reference sequence). The CDR3 has 17 residues. Libraries were prepared by immunoSEQ multiplex PCR; TCRdb keeps only in-frame clonotypes and omits some of them. The data contain about 57,000 clones, around 90% of them singletons. The TCR comes from a human patient who received an intestinal transplant, so some T cells may come from the graft donor. The gene calls are TRBV11-1 and TRBJ2-3; TRBD2 matches at 8 bases. The source material was PBMCs, sampled 26 days after transplant. CDR3 in DNA: TGTGCCAGCTCCCGTCAGGCGGGGGGACTCCCCACAGATACGCAGTATTTT. Translated: CASSRQAGGLPTDTQYF.